A single sample gave rise to the 17 T cell receptor beta chains below, sequenced in a study of shared clonotypes between healthy human individuals. TCRdb's copy holds only in-frame clones and misses some; the assay was immunoSEQ multiplex PCR. The sample lists about 490,000 clones, around 79% seen once, with approximately 12% in the top ten. The sequenced sample consisted of PBMCs. Receptors were obtained from a woman aged 40 to 50 in good health. Some clones in this sample may be carry-over from other donors' samples.

J is TRBJ2-4 and V is TRBV29-1, with D unresolved. V lost 5 bases, J lost 9 bases, and 8 bases lay in between. CDR1 is SQVTM and CDR2 is ANQGSEA in the germline V gene. The CDR3 has 10 amino acids. The CDR3: CSVLYGIQYF. The CDR3 nucleotides read TGCAGCGTTCTGTATGGCATTCAGTACTTC.

This chain connects TRBV7-2 to TRBJ2-5; the match to TRBD2 covers 12 bases. Per the germline V gene, CDR1 is SGHTA and CDR2 is FQGNSA. This CDR3 is built from 15 residues. V trimming: 5 bases; J trimming: 4 bases; junction bases outside the gene matches: 5. DNA for the CDR3: TGTGCCAGCAGCCCATCTAGCGGGAGGGGAGAGACCCAGTACTTC. It translates to CASSPSSGRGETQYF.

The CDR3 spells CASSLASGINEQFF. The CDR3 coding sequence is TGTGCCAGCAGCTTAGCTAGCGGGATTAATGAGCAGTTCTTC. The chain carries TRBV11-2 and TRBJ2-1; 9 bases align to TRBD2. The CDR3 has 14 residues. The ends lost 1 base at V and 7 bases at J; junction bases unmatched: 2. Looked up from germline, CDR1 is SGHAT and CDR2 is FQNNGV.

The chain joins TRBV5-1 to TRBJ2-5; D remains ambiguous. CDR1 is SGHRS, CDR2 YFSETQ, per germline. V was pared by 0 bases and J by 1 base, with 13 bases between. The CDR3 contains 16 residues. DNA for the CDR3: TGCGCCAGCAGCTTGGGCGCGGCCCCCTTCCAAGAGACCCAGTACTTC. Its protein is CASSLGAAPFQETQYF.

The J gene is TRBJ2-7, the V gene TRBV7-8, with D maybe TRBD1 (6 bases). Germline assignment: CDR1 SGHVS and CDR2 FQNEAQ. CDR3 length: 16 amino acids. V lost 5 bases, J lost 4 bases, and 21 bases lay in between. The CDR3 DNA reads as TGTGCCAGCAGCCGCGGGTCAGGGCAGGGGTATTACGAGCAGTACTTC. As protein: CASSRGSGQGYYEQYF.

The chain combines TRBV27 with TRBJ2-7; 8 bases match TRBD1. V shed 8 bases and J 11 bases; nucleotides not matched to a gene: 5. CDR1 is MNHEY, CDR2 SMNVEV, per germline (reference sequence). This CDR3 spans 10 amino acids. CDR3: CASGRDRKYF. Written as DNA, the CDR3 is TGTGCCAGCGGCCGGGACAGGAAGTACTTC.

This clone has just one count. The genes are TRBV5-5 and TRBJ2-2; TRBD2 aligns across 14 bases. The germline gives CDR1 SGHKS, CDR2 YYEKEE (reference sequence). V lost 4 bases to trimming and J lost 7 bases; unmatched junction nucleotides: 9. The CDR3 length is 17 residues. The CDR3 spells CASSVLGLAGVVGELFF. In nucleotides, the CDR3 is TGTGCCAGCAGCGTCTTGGGACTAGCGGGAGTGGTCGGGGAGCTGTTTTTT.

The CDR3 loop reads CASNPGGLGTEAFF. The DNA for the CDR3 is TGCGCCAGCAACCCTGGGGGTCTCGGCACTGAAGCTTTCTTT. The rearrangement links TRBV5-1 to TRBJ1-1; D possibly corresponds to TRBD1 (5 bases). The CDR3 is 14 residues long. Germline V gives CDR1 SGHRS, CDR2 YFSETQ. V lost 6 bases to trimming and J lost 4 bases, with 16 bases between them.

The chain recombines TRBV28 with TRBJ2-1; 9 bases fit TRBD2. V dropped 6 bases and J dropped 0; count of bases not matched to a gene: 6. This CDR3 is 16 amino acids long. The germline CDR1 and CDR2 sequences are MDHEN and SYDVKM. CDR3 DNA sequence: TGTGCCAGCAGACAAACTAGCGGGTCCTCCTACAATGAGCAGTTCTTC. This sequence encodes CASRQTSGSSYNEQFF.

J is TRBJ2-5 and V is TRBV7-8; 7 nucleotides align to TRBD1. V was pared by 5 bases and J by 2 bases, with 8 bases of the junction left unmatched. The V gene's germline CDR1 is SGHVS and CDR2 FQNEAQ. The CDR3 consists of 15 residues. The CDR3 DNA reads TGTGCCAGCAGCCCATCCTCGGGACAGCAAGAGACCCAGTACTTC. Its protein product is CASSPSSGQQETQYF.

This clone occurred once. The genes are TRBV28 and TRBJ2-5; D unclear. Trimming left V 6 bases short and J 0 bases short, with 2 bases between. The CDR3 sequence is 11 residues long. Germline values: CDR1 MDHEN, CDR2 SYDVKM. Here the CDR3 DNA reads TGTGCCAGCAGCCACCAAGAGACCCAGTACTTC. Protein: CASSHQETQYF.

This sequence joins TRBV11-3 and TRBJ2-5; TRBD1 aligns across 7 bases. Germline V gene data show CDR1 as SGHNT and CDR2 as YENEEA. The CDR3 extends over 15 amino acids. V trimming: 1 base; J trimming: 4 bases; junction bases outside the gene matches: 6. The CDR3 region has the DNA TGTGCCAGCAGCTTAGGGACAGGTCACGGAGAGACCCAGTACTTC. It yields the protein CASSLGTGHGETQYF.

The chain employs TRBV9 and TRBJ2-1, with 11 bases identical to TRBD1. The CDR3 has 15 amino acids. V lost 5 bases to trimming and J lost 8 bases; unmatched junction nucleotides: 9. From germline, CDR1 is SGDLS and CDR2 YYNGEE. This CDR3 reads CASRSGQGEVDEQFF. The DNA of the CDR3 is TGTGCCAGCAGATCGGGACAGGGGGAGGTGGATGAGCAGTTCTTC.

The rearrangement joins TRBV6-5 to TRBJ2-1; D gene ambiguous. This CDR3 has 15 residues. Germline CDR1 MNHEY, CDR2 SVGAGI. V was shortened by 4 bases and J by 1 base, with 11 bases between the two germline ends. This chain's CDR3 is CASSLPGESYNEQFF. The CDR3 coding sequence is TGTGCCAGCAGTTTACCCGGAGAATCCTACAATGAGCAGTTCTTC.

The chain links TRBV11-2 to TRBJ1-2; D gene unclear. V lost 1 base to trimming and J lost 0 bases, with 12 bases between them. Germline lookup yields CDR1 SGHAT and CDR2 FQNNGV. The CDR3 runs to 16 residues. This CDR3 reads CASSLVIWDPNYGYTF. The DNA for the CDR3 is TGTGCCAGCAGCTTAGTCATTTGGGATCCTAACTATGGCTACACCTTC.

The genes are TRBV6-1 and TRBJ1-1, with D perhaps matching TRBD1 (5 bases). Germline lookup yields CDR1 MNHNS and CDR2 SASEGT. The CDR3 length is 14 residues. Trimming took 3 bases from V and 1 from J, leaving 9 bases between them. CDR3 protein: CASSEWGENTEAFF. Here the CDR3 DNA reads TGTGCCAGCAGTGAGTGGGGGGAGAACACTGAAGCTTTCTTT.

The chain's CDR3 is CASSFSSSYNEQFF. As DNA, the CDR3 is TGTGCCAGCAGCTTCTCCTCCTCCTACAATGAGCAGTTCTTC. This chain uses TRBV11-2 with TRBJ2-1; D is unresolved. V gave up 3 bases and J gave up 0 bases, with 6 bases separating them. CDR1 and CDR2 from the germline V gene are SGHAT and FQNNGV. This CDR3 has 14 amino acids.